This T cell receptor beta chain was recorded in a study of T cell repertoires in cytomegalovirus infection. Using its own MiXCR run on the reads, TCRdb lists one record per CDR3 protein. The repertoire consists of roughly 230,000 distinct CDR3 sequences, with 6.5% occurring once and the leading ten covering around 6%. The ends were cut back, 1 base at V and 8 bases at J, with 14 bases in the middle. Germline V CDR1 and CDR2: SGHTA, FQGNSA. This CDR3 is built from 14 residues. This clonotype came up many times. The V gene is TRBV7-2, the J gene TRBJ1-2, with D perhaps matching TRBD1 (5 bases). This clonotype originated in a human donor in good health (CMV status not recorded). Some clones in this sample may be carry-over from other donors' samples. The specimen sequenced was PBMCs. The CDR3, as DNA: TGTGCCAGCAGCTTAGTAGGTGGGGCAGGCGGCTACACCTTC. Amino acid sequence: CASSLVGGAGGYTF.